This TCR beta chain was sequenced in a study of graft-versus-host responses after intestinal transplantation. Looking at the study overall: Tacrolimus and steroids were given for 3 to 4 years to all recipients after anti-thymocyte globulin induction.

Repertoires were generated with immunoSEQ multiplex PCR, while TCRdb's copy carries only in-frame clones and drops some. The sample has 15,000 to 18,000 clones, around a third seen once. Overall study findings and caveats: Recipient marrow contained GvH clones, some of which appeared first in ileum or blood. Levels of circulating GvH clones at their peak were associated with early post-transplant HvG declines.

Dividing CFSE-low CD3+CD4+ and CD3+CD8+ responders were isolated by sorting after the reaction. With V trimmed by 6 bases and J by 3 bases, 10 bases remained unmatched. Germline V gene lookup returns CDR1 SGHVS and CDR2 FNYEAQ. The CDR3 covers 16 residues. The source material was alloreactive CD4+ T cells from a mixed lymphocyte reaction culture, sampled before intestinal transplant. Documented subset: CFSE-low proliferating T cells sorted from approximately 6-day pre-transplant mixed lymphocyte reaction (GvH or HvG direction). This TCR was sampled from a human patient who received an intestinal transplant. The chain combines TRBV7-6 with TRBJ2-2, with 7 bases matching TRBD2. The CDR3 coding sequence is TGTGCCAGCAGTCCGATTGCGGGGGTAGACACCGGGGAGCTGTTTTTT. Encoded protein: CASSPIAGVDTGELFF.